This T cell receptor beta chain was identified in a study of T cells in Graves' hyperthyroidism and ophthalmopathy. Study overall: The authors collected peripheral blood at initial diagnosis, before any treatment.

Remarks on this clonotype: What it recognizes is unknown.

Clinical symptoms, serum thyroxine and TRAb, thyroid ultrasound and orbital computed tomography were used for the diagnoses. The source of the PBMCs was about 10 ml of fresh peripheral blood. General study points: Ophthalmopathy was predicted by the model a median of about 6.7 months ahead of onset.

The germline gives CDR1 SNHLY, CDR2 FYNNEI. V gave up 6 bases and J gave up 2 bases, with 13 bases separating them. This CDR3 region has 14 residues. The source material, RNA transcripts, was used to amplify TCR beta CDR3 regions. First-round RT-PCR with HTBI primers amplified the TCR CDR3 region. One entry per CDR3 protein, called by TCRdb with MiXCR from the multiplex PCR reads. Altogether approximately 600,000 distinct CDR3 sequences are present, less than 25% being singletons, with the ten largest covering 34%. This clonotype was obtained from a man between 25 and 39 years old with Graves' ophthalmopathy. The source material was blood. The rearrangement joins TRBV2 to TRBJ1-2, with no clear D. The CDR3: CASSPTDGNYGYTF. For the CDR3, the DNA is TGTGCCAGCAGCCCAACGGACGGAAACTATGGCTACACCTTC.